This T cell receptor beta chain was recovered during a study of CD8 T cells in Susac syndrome. Study-level background: Active disease was present in six of the sequenced Susac syndrome patients, and remission in eight or nine. When their blood was taken, patients with Susac syndrome were therapy-naive, taking corticosteroids, or taking intravenous immunoglobulin alone.

CDR3 size: 15 residues. Germline V gene data show CDR1 as GTSNPN and CDR2 as SVGIG (reference sequence). With 1 base clipped from V and 8 bases from J, the junction kept 9 bases outside the gene matches. RNA was extracted with the RNeasy kit, and a quantity of roughly 0.5 to 1 ug was reverse transcribed using random hexamers. Amplification of TCR beta CDR3 by immunoSEQ multiplex PCR spanned 54 Vbeta and 13 Jbeta. TCRdb reprocessed the immunoSEQ multiplex PCR reads with MiXCR, giving one entry per CDR3 protein. Of some 200,000 distinct CDR3 sequences in the sample, approximately 96% were seen once. Note on this clonotype: What it binds is not known.

Study-level findings and limits: The study's TCR sequencing and HLA analysis covered a relatively small number of individuals, and the study acknowledged this.

The receptor comes from a human donor with Susac syndrome. The rearrangement links TRBV30 to TRBJ1-4; 8 bases map to TRBD1. Input material: CD4+ T cells from PBMCs. The CDR3 DNA reads TGTGCCTGGAGTGACAGCAGGGGGCGACGGGAAAAACTGTTTTTT. Translated, it gives CAWSDSRGRREKLFF.